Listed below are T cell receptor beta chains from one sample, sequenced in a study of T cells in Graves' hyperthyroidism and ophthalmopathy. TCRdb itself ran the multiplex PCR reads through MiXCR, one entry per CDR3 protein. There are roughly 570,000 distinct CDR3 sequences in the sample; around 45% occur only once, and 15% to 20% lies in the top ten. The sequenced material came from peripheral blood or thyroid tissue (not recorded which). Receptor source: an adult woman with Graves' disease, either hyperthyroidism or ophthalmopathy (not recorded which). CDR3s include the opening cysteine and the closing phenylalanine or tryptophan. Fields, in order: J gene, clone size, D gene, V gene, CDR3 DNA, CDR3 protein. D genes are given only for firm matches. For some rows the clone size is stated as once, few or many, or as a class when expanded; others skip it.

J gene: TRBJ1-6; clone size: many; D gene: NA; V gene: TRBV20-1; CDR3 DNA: TGCAGTGGAGGGTGGGGAAATTCACCCCTCCACTTT; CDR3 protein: CSGGWGNSPLHF
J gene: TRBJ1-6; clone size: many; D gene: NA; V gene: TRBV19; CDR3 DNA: TGTGCCAGTCGTGGGGGCGTAGGTTCACCCCTCCACTTT; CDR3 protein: CASRGGVGSPLHF
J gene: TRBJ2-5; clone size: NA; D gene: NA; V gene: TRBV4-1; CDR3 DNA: TGCGCCAGCAGCGACACAGAGAGGGGGGGGGAGACCCAGTACTTC; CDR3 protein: CASSDTERGGETQYF
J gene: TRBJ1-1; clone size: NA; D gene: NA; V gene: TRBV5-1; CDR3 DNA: TGCGCCAGCAGCTTGGCGGGGGGGGACACTGAAGCTTTCTTT; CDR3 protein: CASSLAGGDTEAFF
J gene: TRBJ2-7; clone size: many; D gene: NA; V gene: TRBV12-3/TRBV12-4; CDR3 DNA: TGTGCCAGCAGTCATCTTATTACAGGCGTTGCCTACGAGCAGTACTTC; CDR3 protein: CASSHLITGVAYEQYF
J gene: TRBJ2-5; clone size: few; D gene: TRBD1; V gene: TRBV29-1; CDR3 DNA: TGCAGCGTCGGGATACAGGGGCGAGAGACCCAGTACTTC; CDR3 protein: CSVGIQGRETQYF
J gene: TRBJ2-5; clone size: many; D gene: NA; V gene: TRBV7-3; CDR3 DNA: TGTGCCAGCAGCCCTTCGGGCGGAGAGACCCAGTACTTC; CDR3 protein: CASSPSGGETQYF
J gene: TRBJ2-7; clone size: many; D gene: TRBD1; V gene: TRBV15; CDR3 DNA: TGTGCCACCAGCAGCCGATGGGACAGGGGGCTCGAGCAGTACTTC; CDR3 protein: CATSSRWDRGLEQYF
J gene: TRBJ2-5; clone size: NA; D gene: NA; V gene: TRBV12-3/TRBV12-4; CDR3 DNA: TGTGCCAGCAGTTTAATGGGGATTTGGGGCGAGGAGACCCAGTACTTC; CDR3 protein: CASSLMGIWGEETQYF
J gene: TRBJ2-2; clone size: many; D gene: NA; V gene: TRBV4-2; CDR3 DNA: TGTGCCAGCAGCCTTACTACAGGGCCGTCGGACACCGGGGAGCTGTTTTTT; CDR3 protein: CASSLTTGPSDTGELFF
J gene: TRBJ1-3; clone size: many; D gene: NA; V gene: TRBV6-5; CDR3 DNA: TGTGCCAGCAGTTGGACAGCCTATTCTGGAAACACCATATATTTT; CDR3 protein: CASSWTAYSGNTIYF
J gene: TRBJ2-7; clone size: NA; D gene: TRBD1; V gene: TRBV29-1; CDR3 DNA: TGCAGCGTTGCGGTAGGGGGCCACGAGCAGTACTTC; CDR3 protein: CSVAVGGHEQYF
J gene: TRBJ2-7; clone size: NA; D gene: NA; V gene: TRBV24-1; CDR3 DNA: TGTGCCACCAGTGATTTGCGACAGCCCAATGAGCAGTACTTC; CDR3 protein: CATSDLRQPNEQYF
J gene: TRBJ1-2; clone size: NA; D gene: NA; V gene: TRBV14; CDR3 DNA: TGTGCCAGCAGCCAAGCGGGATCCGGCCTCTATGGCTACACCTTC; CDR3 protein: CASSQAGSGLYGYTF
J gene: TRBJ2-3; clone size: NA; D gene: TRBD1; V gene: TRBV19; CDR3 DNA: TGTGCCATCCGAGGGACAGCCACAGATACGCAGTATTTT; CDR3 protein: CAIRGTATDTQYF
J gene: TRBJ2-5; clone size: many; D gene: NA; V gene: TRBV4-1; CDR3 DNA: TGCGCCAGCAGCCAAGAGAACGGTCTAGGGCCTGAGACCCAGTACTTC; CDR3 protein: CASSQENGLGPETQYF
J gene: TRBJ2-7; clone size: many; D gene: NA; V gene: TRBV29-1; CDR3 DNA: TGCAGCGTTGAAGGTGTATGGGGAGTAGCCTACGAGCAGTACTTC; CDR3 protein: CSVEGVWGVAYEQYF
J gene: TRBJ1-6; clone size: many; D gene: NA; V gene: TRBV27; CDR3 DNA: TGTGCCAGCACCGAAGGGTCCTATAATTCACCCCTCCACTTT; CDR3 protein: CASTEGSYNSPLHF
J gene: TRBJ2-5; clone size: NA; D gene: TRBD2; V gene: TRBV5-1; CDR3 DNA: TGCGCCAGCAGCTTGGACGCGGGAGGTACCGGGGGAGAGACCCAGTACTTC; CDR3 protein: CASSLDAGGTGGETQYF
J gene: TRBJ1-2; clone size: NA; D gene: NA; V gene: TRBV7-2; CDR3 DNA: TGTGCCAGCAGTTTAACGTCGGACTATGGCTACACCTTC; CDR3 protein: CASSLTSDYGYTF
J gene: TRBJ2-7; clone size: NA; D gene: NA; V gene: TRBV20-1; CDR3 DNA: TGCAGAGGGGCGTGGGGGAACGAGCAGTACTTC; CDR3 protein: CRGAWGNEQYF
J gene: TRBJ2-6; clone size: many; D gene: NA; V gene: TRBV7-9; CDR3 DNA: TGTGCCGCCCCCCCGGCTGGGGCCAACGTCCTGACTTTC; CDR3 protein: CAAPPAGANVLTF
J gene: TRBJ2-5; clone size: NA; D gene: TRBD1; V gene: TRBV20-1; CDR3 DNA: TGCAGTGCTAGAGGGGACAGAGAGACCCAGTACTTC; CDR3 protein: CSARGDRETQYF
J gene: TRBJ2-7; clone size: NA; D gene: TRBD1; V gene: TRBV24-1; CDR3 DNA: TGTGCCACCAGTGGTCCGGGACAGGGGATGAGAACATCCTACGAGCAGTACTTC; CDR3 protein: CATSGPGQGMRTSYEQYF